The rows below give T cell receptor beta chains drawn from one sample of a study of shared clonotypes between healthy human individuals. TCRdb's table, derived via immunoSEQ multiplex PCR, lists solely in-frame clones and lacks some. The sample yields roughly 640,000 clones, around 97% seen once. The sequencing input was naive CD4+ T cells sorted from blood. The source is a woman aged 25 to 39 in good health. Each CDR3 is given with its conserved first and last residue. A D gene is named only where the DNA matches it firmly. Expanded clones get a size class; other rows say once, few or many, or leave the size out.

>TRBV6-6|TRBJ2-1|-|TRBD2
CASSYGAGGPGNEQFF
TGTGCCAGCAGTTATGGGGCGGGAGGGCCAGGCAATGAGCAGTTCTTC
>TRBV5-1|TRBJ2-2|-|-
CASSPRWQGGSGAGAGELFF
TGCGCCAGCAGCCCGAGGTGGCAGGGGGGCTCGGGAGCGGGAGCCGGGGAGCTGTTTTTT
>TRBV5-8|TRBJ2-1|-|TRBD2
CASSYAGTSGRGAYNEQFF
TGTGCCAGCAGCTATGCCGGGACTAGCGGGAGGGGGGCCTACAATGAGCAGTTCTTC
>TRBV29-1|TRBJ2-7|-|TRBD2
CSGLGASGSADGGEQYF
TGCAGCGGCCTTGGGGCTAGCGGGTCCGCGGATGGGGGCGAGCAGTACTTC
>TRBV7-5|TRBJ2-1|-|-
CVRFCNPSSYNEQFF
TGTGTCAGATTTTGTAACCCGAGCTCCTACAATGAGCAGTTCTTC
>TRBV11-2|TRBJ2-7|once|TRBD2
CASSQTSGRGGEQYF
TGTGCCAGCAGCCAGACTAGCGGGAGGGGCGGCGAGCAGTACTTC
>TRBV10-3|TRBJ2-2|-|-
CAISEIPTGELFF
TGTGCCATCAGTGAGATCCCCACCGGGGAGCTGTTTTTT
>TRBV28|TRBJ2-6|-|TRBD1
CASSPRGLSGANVLTF
TGTGCCAGCAGTCCCAGGGGGCTCTCTGGGGCCAACGTCCTGACTTTC
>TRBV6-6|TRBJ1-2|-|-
CASSYSKPNYGYTF
TGTGCCAGCAGTTACTCGAAACCCAACTATGGCTACACCTTC
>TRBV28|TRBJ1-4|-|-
CASSEGQFPQNEKLFF
TGTGCCAGCAGTGAAGGACAGTTCCCCCAAAATGAAAAACTGTTTTTT
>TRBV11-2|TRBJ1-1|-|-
CASSLDTVLGIVAFF
TGTGCCAGCAGCTTAGATACAGTTTTGGGAATTGTAGCTTTCTTT
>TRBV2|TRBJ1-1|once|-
CASRMDGNTEAFF
TGTGCCAGCAGGATGGACGGGAACACTGAAGCTTTCTTT
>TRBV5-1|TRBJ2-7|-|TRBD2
CASSLETGTSAYEQYF
TGCGCCAGCAGCTTGGAGACCGGGACTAGCGCATACGAGCAGTACTTC
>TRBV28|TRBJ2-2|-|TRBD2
CASSSFGRTNTGELFF
TGTGCCAGCAGTTCGTTCGGGAGGACGAACACCGGGGAGCTGTTTTTT
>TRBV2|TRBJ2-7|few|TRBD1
CASSDRDREFREQYF
TGTGCCAGCAGTGATCGCGACAGGGAATTCCGCGAGCAGTACTTC
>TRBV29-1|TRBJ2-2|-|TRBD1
CSVPRDRGSGELFF
TGCAGCGTGCCCCGGGACAGGGGGAGCGGGGAGCTGTTTTTT
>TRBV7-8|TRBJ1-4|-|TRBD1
CASSRAGTGSEKLFF
TGTGCCAGCAGCAGAGCCGGGACAGGCTCTGAAAAACTGTTTTTT
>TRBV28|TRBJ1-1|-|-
CASSAGPDVNTEAFF
TGTGCCAGCAGCGCAGGTCCAGACGTGAACACTGAAGCTTTCTTT
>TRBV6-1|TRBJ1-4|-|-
CASREIATNEKLFF
TGTGCCAGCAGGGAGATAGCAACTAATGAAAAACTGTTTTTT
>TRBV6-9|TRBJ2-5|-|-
CASTEAETQYF
TGTGCCAGCACCGAGGCGGAGACCCAGTACTTC
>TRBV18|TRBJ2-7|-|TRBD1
CASWEGQGRGEQYF
TGTGCCAGCTGGGAAGGACAGGGCCGGGGCGAGCAGTACTTC
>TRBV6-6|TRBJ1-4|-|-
CASNRGGREKLFF
TGTGCCAGCAATAGGGGGGGTAGAGAAAAACTGTTTTTT
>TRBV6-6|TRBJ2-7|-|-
CASSPSLYEQYF
TGTGCCAGCAGTCCCTCTCTGTACGAGCAGTACTTC
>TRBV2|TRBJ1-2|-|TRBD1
CASSDRGPNYGYTF
TGTGCCAGCAGTGACAGGGGGCCCAACTATGGCTACACCTTC
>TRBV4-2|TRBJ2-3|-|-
CASSQDYRATDTQYF
TGTGCCAGCAGCCAAGATTACAGGGCTACAGATACGCAGTATTTT
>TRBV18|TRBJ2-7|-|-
CASSPPGTEQYF
TGTGCCAGCTCACCCCCAGGGACCGAGCAGTACTTC
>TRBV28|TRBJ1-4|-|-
CASSSPGRSNEKLFF
TGTGCCAGCAGTTCACCGGGACGGAGTAATGAAAAACTGTTTTTT
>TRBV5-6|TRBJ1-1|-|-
CASSLRPLADTEAFF
TGTGCCAGCAGCTTGAGGCCCTTGGCGGACACTGAAGCTTTCTTT
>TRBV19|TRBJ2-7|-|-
CASSRMGGSYEQYF
TGTGCCAGTAGCAGAATGGGGGGTTCCTACGAGCAGTACTTC
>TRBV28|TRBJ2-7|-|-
CASSLGQSSYEQYF
TGTGCCAGCAGTTTAGGACAGAGCTCCTACGAGCAGTACTTC
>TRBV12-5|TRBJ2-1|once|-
CASGRGPETGKQFF
TGTGCTAGTGGTAGAGGGCCGGAGACAGGCAAGCAGTTCTTC
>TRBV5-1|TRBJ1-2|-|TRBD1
CASSLGSTGDGYTF
TGCGCCAGCAGCTTGGGATCGACAGGGGACGGCTACACCTTC
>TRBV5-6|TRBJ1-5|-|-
CASSLEAAGNQPQHF
TGTGCCAGCAGCTTGGAGGCGGCAGGGAATCAGCCCCAGCATTTT